The 17 T cell receptor beta chains in this list originate from one sample, sequenced in a study of OX40 agonist ivuxolimab in advanced cancers. Some clones are missing from TCRdb's copy, which holds only in-frame ones; the method was immunoSEQ multiplex PCR. The sample includes some 33,000 clones, roughly 74% seen only once; the top ten take around 12%. The source was CD4+ or CD8+ T cells sorted from blood, collected in a trial of the OX40 agonist ivuxolimab. The receptors come from an adult with an advanced solid tumor such as melanoma, head and neck, liver or kidney cancer.

The gene calls are TRBV30 and TRBJ2-5; TRBD2 matches 8 bases. Germline values: CDR1 GTSNPN, CDR2 SVGIG (reference sequence). There are 15 residues in the CDR3. The junction had 7 bases not matched to a gene; V was cut back by 4 bases and J by 0 bases. The CDR3 coding sequence is TGTGCCTGGATGGGCGGGGGGACTTACCAAGAGACCCAGTACTTC. Translation: CAWMGGGTYQETQYF.

The rearrangement links TRBV9 to TRBJ2-3; D may be TRBD2 (7 bases). Trimming shortened V by 1 base and J by 4 bases, and 13 bases separated the two germline ends. The CDR3 is 15 residues long. CDR1 and CDR2 from the germline V gene are SGDLS and YYNGEE. CDR3 residues: CASSVLGGVPDTQYF. CDR3 DNA sequence: TGTGCCAGCAGCGTACTAGGGGGGGTGCCAGATACGCAGTATTTT. The full variable domain, its missing parts supplied by reference TRBV9 and TRBJ2-3, is DSGVTQTPKHLITATGQRVTLRCSPRSGDLSVYWYQQSLDQGLQFLIQYYNGEERAKGNILERFSAQQFPDLHSELNLSSLELGDSALYFCASSVLGGVPDTQYFGPGTRLTVL.

This chain connects TRBV30 to TRBJ2-2; TRBD2 aligns across 8 bases. The V segment lost 4 bases and the J segment 6 bases; nucleotides outside the gene matches: 4. The CDR3 runs 13 residues. The germline V gene encodes CDR1 GTSNPN and CDR2 SVGIG (reference sequence). The CDR3 is CAWKSGGAGELFF. CDR3 nucleotide sequence: TGTGCCTGGAAAAGCGGGGGAGCCGGGGAGCTGTTTTTT.

The chain combines TRBV2 with TRBJ2-7, with TRBD2 as a possible D gene (5 bases). Germline assignment: CDR1 SNHLY and CDR2 FYNNEI. The CDR3 spans 15 residues. The ends were cut back, 3 bases at V and 2 bases at J, with 14 bases in the middle. CDR3 coding DNA: TGTGCCAGCAGTGAGGAGGCAGGTCCAACCTACGAGCAGTACTTC. Translation gives CASSEEAGPTYEQYF.

This clone has more than one count but fewer than ten. This sequence joins TRBV19 and TRBJ1-6, with unresolved D. The V and J ends lost 5 bases and 10 bases respectively, with 9 bases between them. The length of the CDR3 is 12 residues. The V gene's germline CDR1 is LNHDA and CDR2 SQIVND (reference sequence). CDR3 region: CASSRRRSPLHF. The CDR3 region has the DNA TGTGCCAGTAGTCGAAGGAGGTCACCCCTCCACTTT.

This chain joins TRBV7-2 and TRBJ1-1; no clear D. The V end lost 5 bases, the J end lost 1 base, and 14 bases lay between the germline ends. The CDR3 covers 15 residues. The germline gives CDR1 SGHTA, CDR2 FQGNSA. The CDR3 DNA reads as TGTGCCAGCAGCCCCCAACAGATCCAGAACACTGAAGCTTTCTTT. This gives the protein CASSPQQIQNTEAFF. Filled out from reference TRBV7-2 and TRBJ1-1, the complete variable domain reads GAGVSQSPSNKVTEKGKDVELRCDPISGHTALYWYRQSLGQGLEFLIYFQGNSAPDKSGLPSDRFSAERTGGSVSTLTIQRTQQEDSAVYLCASSPQQIQNTEAFFGQGTRLTVV.

This clone was detected once. The J gene is TRBJ1-6, the V gene TRBV14; 8 nucleotides agree with TRBD1. V shed 2 bases, J shed 7 bases, and the junction held 10 bases outside the gene matches. This CDR3 spans 17 amino acids. Germline V lookup: CDR1 SGHDN, CDR2 FVKESK. The CDR3 sequence is CASSQSYQGAWNSPLHF. CDR3 DNA: TGTGCCAGCAGCCAATCATATCAGGGGGCATGGAATTCACCCCTCCACTTT.

This clone appeared a single time. The chain carries TRBV6-4 and TRBJ2-3; the match to TRBD1 covers 7 bases. V trimming: 10 bases; J trimming: 0 bases; junction bases outside the gene matches: 7. CDR1 and CDR2 (germline): MRHNA, SNTAGT. This CDR3 spans 14 amino acids. CDR3 loop: CAKIQGRSTDTQYF. CDR3 DNA sequence: TGTGCCAAGATACAGGGGCGGAGCACAGATACGCAGTATTTT.

The V and J genes are TRBV5-6 and TRBJ1-1, with D unclear. Trimming cost V 1 base and J 3 bases, with 13 bases left between them. CDR1 and CDR2 from the germline V gene are SGHDT and YYEEEE. There are 15 residues in the CDR3. As DNA, the CDR3 is TGTGCCAGCAGCTTGTATGGGGTACGGTACACTGAAGCTTTCTTT. Translation gives CASSLYGVRYTEAFF. The variable domain in full, with the rest retrieved from reference TRBV5-6 and TRBJ1-1, is DAGVTQSPTHLIKTRGQQVTLRCSPKSGHDTVSWYQQALGQGPQFIFQYYEEEERQRGNFPDRFSGHQFPNYSSELNVNALLLGDSALYLCASSLYGVRYTEAFFGQGTRLTVV.

The chain recombines TRBV9 with TRBJ2-4; D perhaps matches TRBD1 (6 bases). The CDR3 length is 13 residues. The germline gives CDR1 SGDLS, CDR2 YYNGEE. The V end lost 5 bases, the J end lost 1 base, and 7 bases lay between the germline ends. CDR3 DNA sequence: TGTGCCAGCAGTAGGGGGGCCAAAAACATTCAGTACTTC. Its protein product is CASSRGAKNIQYF.

The chain has TRBV23-1 and TRBJ2-2; D call uncertain. TRBV23-1 counts as an open reading frame of uncertain function. The CDR3 loop spans 12 amino acids. V was clipped by 4 bases and J by 9 bases, with 9 bases between them. For the CDR3, the DNA is TGCGCCAGCAGTCTTCGTGGTAGGGAGCTGTTTTTT. The encoded protein is CASSLRGRELFF.

The chain recombines TRBV4-1 with TRBJ2-3; D may match TRBD1 or TRBD2 (5 bases each). The CDR3 consists of 16 residues. Trimming left V 1 base short and J 4 bases short, with 15 bases between. Germline loops: CDR1 MGHRA, CDR2 YSYEKL. The CDR3 protein is CASSQVGPQVSDTQYF. The DNA for the CDR3 is TGCGCCAGCAGCCAAGTGGGACCTCAGGTTTCAGATACGCAGTATTTT.

This sequence joins TRBV10-3 and TRBJ2-6, with D hard to call. Germline V CDR1 and CDR2: ENHRY, SYGVKD. The CDR3 has 19 residues. V lost 0 bases to trimming and J lost 0 bases, with 15 bases between them. DNA of the CDR3: TGTGCCATCAGTGAGTCGACGTCTTGGGGTGGCTCTGGGGCCAACGTCCTGACTTTC. Its translation is CAISESTSWGGSGANVLTF.

This chain links TRBV29-1 with TRBJ1-2; perhaps TRBD1 as D (6 bases). Trimming stripped 0 bases from V and 8 bases from J, with 16 bases between. Germline loops: CDR1 SQVTM, CDR2 ANQGSEA. The CDR3 consists of 14 residues. The CDR3 is CSVEDLRQGLGYTF. CDR3 in DNA: TGCAGCGTTGAAGATCTTCGGCAGGGGCTCGGCTACACCTTC.

V is TRBV11-3 and J is TRBJ2-3; D is perhaps TRBD2 (5 bases). The V and J ends lost 4 bases and 2 bases respectively, with 7 bases between them. Germline CDR1 is SGHNT and CDR2 is YENEEA. CDR3 length equals 13 residues. This CDR3 is CASSSGITDTQYF. The CDR3 DNA reads as TGTGCCAGCAGCTCCGGGATCACAGATACGCAGTATTTT.

The rearrangement joins TRBV30 to TRBJ1-2, with TRBD1 identical over 9 bases. The CDR3 consists of 14 residues. Per germline, CDR1 GTSNPN and CDR2 SVGIG (reference sequence). After removal of 4 bases from V and 8 bases from J, the junction contained 11 bases not matched to a gene. CDR3: CAWTPGQGGGGYTF. The CDR3 DNA sequence: TGTGCCTGGACTCCGGGACAGGGAGGTGGGGGCTACACCTTC.

V is TRBV6-5 and J is TRBJ2-4, with D hard to call. Germline CDR1 is MNHEY and CDR2 is SVGAGI. Trimming stripped 2 bases from V and 0 bases from J, with 11 bases between. CDR3 length equals 16 residues. The CDR3 is CASSYEKDGAKNIQYF. The CDR3, as DNA: TGTGCCAGCAGTTACGAGAAGGACGGAGCCAAAAACATTCAGTACTTC.